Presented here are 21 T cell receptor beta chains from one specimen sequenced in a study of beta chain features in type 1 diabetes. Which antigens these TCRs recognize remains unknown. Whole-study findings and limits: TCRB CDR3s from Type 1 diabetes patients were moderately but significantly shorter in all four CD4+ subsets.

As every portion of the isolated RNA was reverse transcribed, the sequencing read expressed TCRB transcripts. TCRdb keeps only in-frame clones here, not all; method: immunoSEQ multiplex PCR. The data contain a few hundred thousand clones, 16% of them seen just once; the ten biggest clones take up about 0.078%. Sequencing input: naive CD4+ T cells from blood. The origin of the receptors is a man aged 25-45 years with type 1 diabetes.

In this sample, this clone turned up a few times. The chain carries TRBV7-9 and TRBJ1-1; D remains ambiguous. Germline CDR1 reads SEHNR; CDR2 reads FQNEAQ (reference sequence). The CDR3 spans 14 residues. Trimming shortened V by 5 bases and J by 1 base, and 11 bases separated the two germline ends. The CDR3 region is CASSPWTENTEAFF. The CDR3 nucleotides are TGTGCCAGCAGCCCGTGGACCGAGAACACTGAAGCTTTCTTT.

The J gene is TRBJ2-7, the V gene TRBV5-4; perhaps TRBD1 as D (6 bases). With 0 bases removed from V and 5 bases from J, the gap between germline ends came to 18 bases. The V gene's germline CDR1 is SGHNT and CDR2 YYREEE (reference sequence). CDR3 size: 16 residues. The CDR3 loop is CASSLVGTPAFHEQYF. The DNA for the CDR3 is TGTGCCAGCAGCTTGGTAGGGACACCGGCTTTCCACGAGCAGTACTTC.

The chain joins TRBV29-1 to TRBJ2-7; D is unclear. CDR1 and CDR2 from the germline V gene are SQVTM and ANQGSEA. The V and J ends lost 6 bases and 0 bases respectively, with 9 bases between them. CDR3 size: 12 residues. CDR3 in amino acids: CSVLSSSYEQYF. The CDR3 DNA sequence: TGCAGCGTGTTATCAAGCTCCTACGAGCAGTACTTC.

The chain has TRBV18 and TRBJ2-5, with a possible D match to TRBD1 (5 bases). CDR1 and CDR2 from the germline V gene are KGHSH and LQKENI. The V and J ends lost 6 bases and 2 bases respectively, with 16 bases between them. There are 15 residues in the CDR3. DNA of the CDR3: TGTGCCAGCTCTCTAACTGACAGCCTTCAAGAGACCCAGTACTTC. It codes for CASSLTDSLQETQYF. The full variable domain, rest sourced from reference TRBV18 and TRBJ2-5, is NAGVMQNPRHLVRRRGQEARLRCSPMKGHSHVYWYRQLPEEGLKFMVYLQKENIIDESGMPKERFSAEFPKEGPSILRIQQVVRGDSAAYFCASSLTDSLQETQYFGPGTRLLVL.

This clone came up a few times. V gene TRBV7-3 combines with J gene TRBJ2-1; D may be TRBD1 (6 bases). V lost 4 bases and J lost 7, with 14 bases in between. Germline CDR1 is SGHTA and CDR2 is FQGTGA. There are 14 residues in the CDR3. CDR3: CASSSKTTGNEQFF. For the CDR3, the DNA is TGTGCCAGCAGCTCGAAAACCACAGGGAATGAGCAGTTCTTC.

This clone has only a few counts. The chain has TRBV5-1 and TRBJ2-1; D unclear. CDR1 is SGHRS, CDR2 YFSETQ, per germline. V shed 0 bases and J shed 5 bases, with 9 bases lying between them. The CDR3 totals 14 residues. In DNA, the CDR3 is TGCGCCAGCAGCTTGGCAAGTGAAAACAATGAGCAGTTCTTC. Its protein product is CASSLASENNEQFF.

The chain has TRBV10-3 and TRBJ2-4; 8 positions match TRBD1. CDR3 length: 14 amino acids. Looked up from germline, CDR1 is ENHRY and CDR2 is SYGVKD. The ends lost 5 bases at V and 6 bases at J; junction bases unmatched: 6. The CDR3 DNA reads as TGTGCCATCAGTCCCGCAGGGGGCAGAAACATTCAGTACTTC. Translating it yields CAISPAGGRNIQYF.

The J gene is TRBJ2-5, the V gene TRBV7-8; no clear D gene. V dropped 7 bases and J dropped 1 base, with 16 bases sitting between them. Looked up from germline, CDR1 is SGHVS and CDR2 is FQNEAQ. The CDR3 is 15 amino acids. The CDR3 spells CASTDIMTSQETQYF. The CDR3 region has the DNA TGTGCCAGCACCGATATCATGACCAGCCAAGAGACCCAGTACTTC.

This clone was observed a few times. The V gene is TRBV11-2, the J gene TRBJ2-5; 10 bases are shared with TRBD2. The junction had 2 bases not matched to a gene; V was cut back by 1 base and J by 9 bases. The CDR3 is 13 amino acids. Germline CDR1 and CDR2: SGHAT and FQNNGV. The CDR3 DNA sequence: TGTGCCAGCAGCTTAGCGCTAGCGGGAGCCCAGTACTTC. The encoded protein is CASSLALAGAQYF.

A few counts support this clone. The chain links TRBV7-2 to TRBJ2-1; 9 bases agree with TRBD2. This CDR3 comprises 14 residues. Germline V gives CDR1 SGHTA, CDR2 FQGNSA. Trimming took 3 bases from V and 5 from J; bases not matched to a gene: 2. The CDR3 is CASSLTSGNNEQFF. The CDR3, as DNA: TGTGCCAGCAGCTTGACTAGCGGAAACAATGAGCAGTTCTTC.

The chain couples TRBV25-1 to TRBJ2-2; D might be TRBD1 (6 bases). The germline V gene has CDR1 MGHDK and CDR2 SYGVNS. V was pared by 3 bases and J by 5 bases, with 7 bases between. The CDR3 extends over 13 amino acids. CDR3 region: CASSDQGTGELFF. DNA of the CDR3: TGTGCCAGCAGTGATCAGGGGACCGGGGAGCTGTTTTTT.

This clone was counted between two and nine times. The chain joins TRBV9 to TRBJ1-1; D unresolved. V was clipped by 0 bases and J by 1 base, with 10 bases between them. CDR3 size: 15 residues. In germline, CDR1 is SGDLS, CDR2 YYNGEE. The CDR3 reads CASSVVSRSNTEAFF. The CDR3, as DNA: TGTGCCAGCAGCGTAGTTAGTAGATCGAACACTGAAGCTTTCTTT.

This chain's CDR3 is CASSYEISNSWYEQYF. Written as DNA, the CDR3 is TGTGCCAGCAGTTACGAAATCTCGAATAGCTGGTACGAGCAGTACTTC. The chain has TRBV6-5 and TRBJ2-7; D gene unclear. The CDR3 sequence is 16 residues long. Germline-derived CDR1 and CDR2 are MNHEY and SVGAGI. Trimming removed 2 bases from V and 4 bases from J, with 18 bases in between.

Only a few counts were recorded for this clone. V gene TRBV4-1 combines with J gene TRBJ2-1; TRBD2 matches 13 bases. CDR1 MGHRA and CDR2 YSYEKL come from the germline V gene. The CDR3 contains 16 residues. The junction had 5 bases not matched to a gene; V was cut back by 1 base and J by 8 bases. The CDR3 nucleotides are TGCGCCAGCAGCCAAGGACTAGCGGGAGGTGACCATGAGCAGTTCTTC. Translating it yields CASSQGLAGGDHEQFF.

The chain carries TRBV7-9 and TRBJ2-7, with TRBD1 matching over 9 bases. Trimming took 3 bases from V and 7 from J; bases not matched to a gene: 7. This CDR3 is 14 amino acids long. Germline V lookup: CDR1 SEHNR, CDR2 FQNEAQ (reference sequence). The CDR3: CASSLGQGIPEQYF. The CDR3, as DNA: TGTGCCAGCAGCTTGGGACAGGGCATTCCGGAGCAGTACTTC.

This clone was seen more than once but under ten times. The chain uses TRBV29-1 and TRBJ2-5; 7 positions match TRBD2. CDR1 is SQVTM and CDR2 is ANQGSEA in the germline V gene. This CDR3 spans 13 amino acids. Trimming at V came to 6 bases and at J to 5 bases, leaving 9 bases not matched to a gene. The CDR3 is CSVLGLVSETQYF. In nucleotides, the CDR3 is TGCAGCGTGCTAGGACTAGTTTCCGAGACCCAGTACTTC.

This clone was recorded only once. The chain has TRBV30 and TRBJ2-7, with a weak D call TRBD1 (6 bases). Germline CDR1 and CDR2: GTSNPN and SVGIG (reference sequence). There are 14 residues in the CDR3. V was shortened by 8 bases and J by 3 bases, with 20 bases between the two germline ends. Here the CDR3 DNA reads TGTGCCGGCGCAGACAGGTCGAGAGGCTACGAGCAGTACTTC. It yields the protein CAGADRSRGYEQYF.

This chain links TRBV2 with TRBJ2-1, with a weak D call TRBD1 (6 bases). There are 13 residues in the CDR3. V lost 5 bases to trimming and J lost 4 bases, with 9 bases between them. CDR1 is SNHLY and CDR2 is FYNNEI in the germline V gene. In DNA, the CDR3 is TGTGCCAGCAGTTCAGGGGAATACAATGAGCAGTTCTTC. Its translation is CASSSGEYNEQFF.

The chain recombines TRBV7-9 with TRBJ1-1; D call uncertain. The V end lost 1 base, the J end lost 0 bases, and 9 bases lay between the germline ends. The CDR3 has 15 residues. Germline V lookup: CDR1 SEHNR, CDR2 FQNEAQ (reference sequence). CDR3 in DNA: TGTGCCAGCAGCTTAGAAGGTCGGATGAACACTGAAGCTTTCTTT. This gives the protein CASSLEGRMNTEAFF.

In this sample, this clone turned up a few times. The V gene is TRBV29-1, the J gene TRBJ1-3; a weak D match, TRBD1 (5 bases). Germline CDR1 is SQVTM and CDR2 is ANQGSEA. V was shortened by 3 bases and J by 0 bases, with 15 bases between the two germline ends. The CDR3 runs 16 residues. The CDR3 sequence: CSVEAGPGGSGNTIYF. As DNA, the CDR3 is TGCAGCGTTGAGGCAGGGCCCGGAGGCTCTGGAAACACCATATATTTT.

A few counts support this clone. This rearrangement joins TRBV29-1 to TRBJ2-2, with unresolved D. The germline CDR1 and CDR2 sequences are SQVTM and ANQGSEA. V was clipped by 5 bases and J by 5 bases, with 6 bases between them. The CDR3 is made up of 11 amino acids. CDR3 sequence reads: CSVTETGELFF. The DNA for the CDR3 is TGCAGCGTTACAGAAACCGGGGAGCTGTTTTTT.